This T cell receptor (beta chain) comes out of a study of CD8 T cells in ankylosing spondylitis (dated by TCRdb to the late 2010s). As for the study more broadly: The study profiled T cell receptor beta repertoires in healthy donors and ankylosing spondylitis patients to find disease-linked TCR variants. The full study cohort comprised about 25 ankylosing spondylitis patients and about a hundred healthy donors. Samples of peripheral blood were taken, and for ankylosing spondylitis patients, synovial fluid was collected as well. What the work shows at the level of the full study, not this receptor alone: Some motif variants had previously been reported in the synovial fluid and blood of reactive arthritis patients, which suggests shared mechanisms of disease initiation. Blood from ankylosing spondylitis patients appeared to be characterized by a TCR beta motif composed of about eight highly homologous amino acid variants. A CD8+ phenotype was shown by the disease-linked clones, which were found at relatively low frequencies in peripheral blood. According to the report, matched synovial fluid samples from ankylosing spondylitis patients were significantly enriched for the disease-linked clones.

This clonotype occurred many times. What this receptor recognizes is not known. Base qualities are not at hand, and no much larger clone is one base apart. Trimming takes 6 bases from V and 5 bases from J, and the germline ends sit 14 bases apart. The germline V gene (reference sequence) specifies MNHNY as CDR1 and SVGAGI as CDR2. Including cysteine and phenylalanine, the CDR3 has 13 amino acids. Just CDR3 DNA is preserved here, 39 bases in frame from base 1. For sequencing, an Illumina HiSeq 2500 was employed. Quantitative 5'-RACE with molecular barcodes was used to prepare TCR beta libraries. The authors processed their data as follows. Disease-linked TCR variants were identified with a new computational method built on a probabilistic model of VDJ rearrangement. TCRdb ran its own pipeline on the public reads, namely fastp trimming at Q25 and MiXCR clone calling, and kept in-frame beta chains. Merged by CDR3 protein, the rows form single entries marked with the most common genes and DNA. For this entry, the V and J calls and clone size follow TCRdb and not the study's own pipeline. Present in this sample are approximately 200,000 distinct CDR3 sequences, 10% to 15% of which were seen just once. The ten largest clones add up to more than 15% of the sample.

The source is a male donor with ankylosing spondylitis or in good health (not recorded which). The sample was blood, either unsorted or a sorted T cell fraction (not recorded which). This chain joins TRBV6-6 to TRBJ2-7; there is no confident call for the D gene. The nucleotides are TGTGCCAGCAGCCCCGGTCCCGCCAACGAGCAGTACTTC. The resulting protein is CASSPGPANEQYF.